The 24 T cell receptor beta chains below come from one sample, sequenced in a study of regulatory T cells in long-lasting Graves disease. Time point denoted: newly diagnosed GD, antithyroid drugs for less than 3 months. RNA from PBMCs was the source of the TCR library. Construction of the TCR beta libraries employed iRepertoire HTBI primers in conjunction with Arm-PCR of CDR3 regions. TCRdb reanalysed the multiplex PCR reads using MiXCR and keeps one entry per CDR3 protein. The sample shows a few hundred thousand distinct CDR3 sequences, 12% of them seen only once. A further study also used this sample, focusing on T cells in Graves' hyperthyroidism and ophthalmopathy.

This specimen consisted of peripheral blood mononuclear cells (PBMCs), obtained at new diagnosis, from a patient treated with antithyroid drugs. The receptors shown here come from a woman aged 18-29 years with Graves disease.

Remarks on this clonotype: This could be a read error, since a much larger clone is one nucleotide away. This rearrangement joins TRBV20-1 to TRBJ1-1, with unresolved D. CDR3 size: 14 residues. V lost 2 bases, J lost 9 bases, and 19 bases lay in between. Germline CDR1 reads DFQATT; CDR2 reads SNEGSKA (reference sequence). The CDR3 is CSARSRWGFSQAFF. The CDR3 region has the DNA TGCAGTGCTAGATCCCGCTGGGGATTTTCTCAAGCTTTCTTT.

The sample holds many counts of this clonotype. The V and J genes are TRBV25-1 and TRBJ1-6; D is uncertain. The CDR3 has 13 amino acids. Trimming took off 8 bases at V and 0 bases at J, with 5 bases between the two ends. Germline values: CDR1 MGHDK, CDR2 SYGVNS. The CDR3 DNA reads TGTGCCAGCGGTGCCTCCTATAATTCACCCCTCCACTTT. Amino acid sequence: CASGASYNSPLHF.

This clonotype was observed at least ten times. The genes are TRBV7-9 and TRBJ2-1; a weak D match, TRBD2 (8 bases). Looked up from germline, CDR1 is SEHNR and CDR2 is FQNEAQ (reference sequence). The CDR3 is made up of 16 amino acids. V lost 5 bases to trimming and J lost 8 bases, with 22 bases between them. The CDR3 protein is CASSPRGAGGGHEQFF. The DNA of the CDR3 is TGTGCCAGCAGCCCGCGGGGGGCAGGAGGGGGCCATGAGCAGTTCTTC.

The chain recombines TRBV12-3 or TRBV12-4 with TRBJ2-3; 9 bases line up with TRBD2. The V and J ends lost 5 bases and 7 bases, in that order; junction bases with no gene match: 19. This CDR3 region has 18 residues. CDR3 amino acids: CASSPRWRGLAGRNTQYF. In DNA form, the CDR3 reads TGTGCCAGCAGTCCCCGTTGGAGGGGGCTAGCGGGGCGGAATACGCAGTATTTT.

The sample holds many counts of this clonotype. The V and J genes are TRBV7-3 and TRBJ2-2; tentative D call: TRBD2 (6 bases). Trimming cost V 2 bases and J 3 bases, with 13 bases left between them. The germline CDR1 and CDR2 sequences are SGHTA and FQGTGA. CDR3 length: 16 amino acids. The CDR3 sequence is CASSLSGSPYTGELFF. The CDR3 region has the DNA TGTGCCAGCAGCTTATCCGGGAGTCCGTACACCGGGGAGCTGTTTTTT.

The chain recombines TRBV12-3 or TRBV12-4 with TRBJ2-2; D is possibly TRBD2 (6 bases). Trimming took off 7 bases at V and 7 bases at J, with 16 bases between the two ends. CDR3 length: 14 amino acids. In DNA, the CDR3 is TGTGCCAGCACCCCGATTCGGGGGAGCGGGGAGCTGTTTTTT. Translated: CASTPIRGSGELFF.

This clonotype was seen a handful of times. The junction departs from germline at one end; a sequencing error may be responsible. This chain links TRBV2 with TRBJ1-2; no reliable D call. Germline V gene sequence: CDR1 SNHLY, CDR2 FYNNEI. The CDR3 runs 12 residues. The CDR3 DNA reads TGTGCCAGCAGTGAAGTGATCTATGGCTGCACCTTC. As protein: CASSEVIYGCTF.

Many counts were recorded for this clonotype. The CDR3 bases are TGTGCCAGCAGCTTTATCCCGGGACTAGCGGGAAATGAGCAGTTCTTC. Protein product: CASSFIPGLAGNEQFF. V usage is TRBV7-2 and J usage is TRBJ2-1, with 13 bases identical to TRBD2. Germline trimming cut 3 bases from V and 7 bases from J; bases unmatched to any gene: 6. The CDR3 loop spans 16 amino acids. Germline CDR1 reads SGHTA; CDR2 reads FQGNSA.

The V gene is TRBV10-3, the J gene TRBJ2-2; 7 bases fit TRBD2. CDR3 length: 13 amino acids. The V segment lost 10 bases and the J segment 3 bases; nucleotides outside the gene matches: 5. Germline V gene sequence: CDR1 ENHRY, CDR2 SYGVKD. This CDR3 is CATGTTYTGELFF. CDR3 nucleotide sequence: TGTGCCACTGGGACTACTTACACCGGGGAGCTGTTTTTT.

This clonotype has a handful of counts. The V gene is TRBV29-1, the J gene TRBJ2-7; tentatively, D is TRBD1 (6 bases). CDR1 is SQVTM, CDR2 ANQGSEA, per germline. V lost 0 bases and J 3 bases, leaving 9 bases between the germline ends. CDR3 length: 13 residues. This CDR3 reads CSVEDTDSYEQYF. For the CDR3, the DNA is TGCAGCGTTGAAGACACGGACAGCTACGAGCAGTACTTC.

The chain has TRBV12-3 or TRBV12-4 and TRBJ2-1, with 12 bases identical to TRBD2. This CDR3 comprises 16 residues. V shed 7 bases and J 7 bases; nucleotides not matched to a gene: 11. The CDR3 spells CASTSRLAGAWNEQFF. The CDR3 nucleotides are TGTGCCAGCACCAGCCGACTAGCGGGAGCATGGAATGAGCAGTTCTTC.

This clonotype was counted ten times or more. The gene calls are TRBV29-1 and TRBJ2-1; 7 positions agree with TRBD2. J was trimmed by 0 bases and V by 3 bases; bases with no gene match: 17. The CDR3 runs to 19 residues. Germline CDR1 is SQVTM and CDR2 is ANQGSEA. The CDR3 sequence is CSVEGGVVAKPSSYNEQFF. CDR3 in DNA: TGCAGCGTTGAGGGGGGGGTGGTAGCTAAGCCCAGCTCCTACAATGAGCAGTTCTTC.

The chain has TRBV15 and TRBJ2-1; 10 bases agree with TRBD2. From germline, CDR1 is LNHNV and CDR2 YYDKDF (reference sequence). The CDR3 runs to 15 residues. J lost 10 bases, V lost 0 bases, and 6 bases had no gene match. The CDR3 nucleotides are TGTGCCACCAGCAGAGATCGAGATAGCGGGAGGGAGCAGTTCTTC. It is translated as CATSRDRDSGREQFF.

This chain joins TRBV20-1 and TRBJ2-3; D is undetermined. The ends were cut back, 0 bases at V and 6 bases at J, with 13 bases in the middle. Germline V gene data show CDR1 as DFQATT and CDR2 as SNEGSKA (reference sequence). The CDR3 is 14 amino acids. Written as DNA, the CDR3 is TGCAGTGCTAGAGATTCGGCAGTCGGCGATACGCAGTATTTT. The encoded protein is CSARDSAVGDTQYF.

The chain employs TRBV5-5 and TRBJ2-1, with 11 bases matching TRBD2. J lost 7 bases, V lost 0 bases, and 9 bases had no gene match. Germline V gene data show CDR1 as SGHKS and CDR2 as YYEKEE (reference sequence). The CDR3 is 17 amino acids. The chain's CDR3 is CASSLGLGGLAGNEQFF. CDR3 DNA sequence: TGTGCCAGCAGCTTGGGACTCGGCGGACTAGCGGGTAATGAGCAGTTCTTC.

Note on this clonotype: At one end the junction does not follow the germline gene, possibly because of a read error. The chain is built from TRBV30 and TRBJ1-6; D gene uncertain. Germline V gene lookup returns CDR1 GTSNPN and CDR2 SVGIG (reference sequence). The CDR3 extends over 12 amino acids. The CDR3 DNA reads as TGTGCCTGGGATCGGTTGAATTCACCCCTCAACTTT. This codes for CAWDRLNSPLNF.

The V and J genes are TRBV9 and TRBJ1-5, with a weak D call TRBD1 (6 bases). The germline CDR1 and CDR2 sequences are SGDLS and YYNGEE. The V and J ends lost 0 bases and 1 base respectively, with 8 bases between them. The CDR3 spans 15 residues. CDR3 in amino acids: CASSVDGGSNQPQHF. The CDR3 nucleotides read TGTGCCAGCAGCGTAGACGGGGGCAGCAATCAGCCCCAGCATTTT.

Ten or more counts support this clonotype. The genes are TRBV12-3 or TRBV12-4 and TRBJ1-5; 8 bases are a match to TRBD1. The CDR3 totals 16 residues. With V trimmed by 5 bases and J by 0 bases, 6 bases remained unmatched. CDR3 sequence reads: CASSTGQGFSNQPQHF. Here the CDR3 DNA reads TGTGCCAGCAGTACAGGACAGGGATTTAGCAATCAGCCCCAGCATTTT.

This clonotype was seen ten or more times. V usage is TRBV18 and J usage is TRBJ2-2; 7 positions agree with TRBD1. The CDR3 sequence is 14 residues long. Germline CDR1 KGHSH, CDR2 LQKENI. V lost 3 bases and J lost 6; bases outside the gene matches: 4. CDR3 amino acids: CASSPYRGAGELFF. CDR3 DNA sequence: TGTGCCAGCTCACCCTACAGGGGAGCCGGGGAGCTGTTTTTT.

This clonotype was seen a few times. The chain links TRBV9 to TRBJ2-1, with a possible D match to TRBD1 (5 bases). V lost 0 bases and J lost 0, with 10 bases in between. This CDR3 has 16 amino acids. Germline V gene lookup returns CDR1 SGDLS and CDR2 YYNGEE. Written as DNA, the CDR3 is TGTGCCAGCAGCGTAGCTAGGGGAAGCTCCTACAATGAGCAGTTCTTC. Translated, it gives CASSVARGSSYNEQFF.

The chain is built from TRBV27 and TRBJ2-7; 12 bases are shared with TRBD2. The germline V gene has CDR1 MNHEY and CDR2 SMNVEV (reference sequence). Germline trimming cut 8 bases from V and 5 bases from J; bases unmatched to any gene: 13. CDR3 size: 16 residues. The CDR3 spells CASEKLDTSGRNEQYF. The CDR3 DNA reads TGTGCCAGCGAAAAACTCGATACTAGCGGGAGGAACGAGCAGTACTTC.

This clonotype occurred many times. V and J are TRBV28 and TRBJ1-5, with TRBD1 identical over 8 bases. The CDR3 totals 16 residues. With 2 bases clipped from V and 5 bases from J, the junction kept 8 bases outside the gene matches. Per germline, CDR1 MDHEN and CDR2 SYDVKM. The DNA of the CDR3 is TGTGCCAGCAGTTTAATGAGACAGGGGTTTCATCAGCCCCAGCATTTT. As protein: CASSLMRQGFHQPQHF.

This clonotype came up a few times. The chain combines TRBV7-2 with TRBJ2-1; TRBD2 aligns across 9 bases. J lost 6 bases, V lost 1 base, and 10 bases had no gene match. The CDR3 runs 17 residues. The V gene's germline CDR1 is SGHTA and CDR2 FQGNSA. CDR3 residues: CASSLVSGGRGGNEQFF. The DNA of the CDR3 is TGTGCCAGCAGCTTAGTTAGCGGGGGAAGAGGGGGCAATGAGCAGTTCTTC. The full variable domain, its missing parts supplied by reference TRBV7-2 and TRBJ2-1, is GAGVSQSPSNKVTEKGKDVELRCDPISGHTALYWYRQSLGQGLEFLIYFQGNSAPDKSGLPSDRFSAERTGGSVSTLTIQRTQQEDSAVYLCASSLVSGGRGGNEQFFGPGTRLTVL.

The chain links TRBV4-3 to TRBJ2-5; D may be TRBD2 (7 bases). From germline, CDR1 is LGHNA and CDR2 YSLEER. The V and J ends lost 1 base and 1 base respectively, with 16 bases between them. The CDR3 is 17 residues long. CDR3 DNA sequence: TGCGCCAGCAGCCAAGTCTGGGGGGGCCCCGGCCAAGAGACCCAGTACTTC. As protein: CASSQVWGGPGQETQYF.